This T cell receptor (beta chain) comes out of a study of long-term antiretroviral therapy in people with HIV. immunoSEQ v3.0 was run at survey level. Profiled with immunoSEQ multiplex PCR; TCRdb holds only in-frame clones, not every one. The sample contains about 25,000 clones, 70% to 90% of which appear only once. CDR1 and CDR2 (germline): SGHVS, FQNEAQ. The CDR3 totals 14 residues. Trimming left V 3 bases short and J 5 bases short, with 13 bases between. Specimen: unsorted PBMCs, collected 1.2 years after starting antiretroviral therapy. The V call is TRBV7-8, the J call TRBJ2-5; TRBD1 or TRBD2 may be the D gene (5 bases each). This clonotype originated in a man aged 50 to 60 with HIV. The CDR3 protein is CASSFLEEGETQYF. As DNA, the CDR3 is TGTGCCAGCAGCTTCCTCGAAGAGGGGGAGACCCAGTACTTC.